This TCR beta chain was identified during a study of beta chain features in type 1 diabetes. The whole isolated RNA underwent reverse transcription, so sequencing captured expressed TCRB transcripts. Sequenced by immunoSEQ multiplex PCR; TCRdb stores in-frame clones only, minus some. The profile covers some 250,000 clones, with approximately 10% appearing a single time and approximately 0.017% taken by the ten largest. Study results and limitations: Type 1 diabetes patients had moderately but significantly shorter TCRB CDR3s in all four CD4+ subsets. Sequencing from cDNA could over-represent high-TCR-expressing cells.

With respect to this clone: Antigen specificity is unknown.

The sequenced sample was naive CD4+ T cells from blood. This clonotype was obtained from a man aged 30 to 45 with type 1 diabetes.

CDR3 amino acids: CASSPSHRVGTQYF. CDR3 DNA sequence: TGTGCCAGCAGCCCGTCGCACAGGGTAGGGACCCAGTACTTC. The rearrangement joins TRBV9 to TRBJ2-5, with D perhaps TRBD1 (6 bases). The germline V and J ends were trimmed by 4 bases and 7 bases, with 17 bases remaining between them. Per germline, CDR1 SGDLS and CDR2 YYNGEE. The CDR3 is made up of 14 amino acids.